The 19 T cell receptor beta chains presented below share a single source sample, sequenced in a study of blood T cell repertoires in COVID-19. Here immunoSEQ multiplex PCR was the method, and the copy in TCRdb shows in-frame clones only, minus some. The table lists under 200,000 clones, approximately 81% of them singletons. The sequencing input was PBMCs or T cells enriched from blood (not recorded which). The receptors were sampled from a woman in her thirties or forties with acute COVID-19.

This clone was counted a few times. The chain couples TRBV12-3 or TRBV12-4 to TRBJ1-5, with TRBD1 as a possible D gene (6 bases). The ends were cut back, 6 bases at V and 4 bases at J, with 10 bases in the middle. The CDR3 consists of 13 residues. CDR3 bases: TGTGCCAGCAGGTGGACAGAGAATCAGCCCCAGCATTTT. Translation gives CASRWTENQPQHF.

This chain connects TRBV4-1 to TRBJ2-5; 7 bases line up with TRBD1. The CDR3 runs to 14 residues. V lost 3 bases to trimming and J lost 4 bases; unmatched junction nucleotides: 5. Per germline, CDR1 MGHRA and CDR2 YSYEKL. CDR3 sequence reads: CASSHTQGTETQYF. The CDR3 DNA follows: TGCGCCAGCAGCCACACACAGGGGACAGAGACCCAGTACTTC.

This clone was seen a handful of times. V usage is TRBV29-1 and J usage is TRBJ2-3; the D is unclear. Germline V gene sequence: CDR1 SQVTM, CDR2 ANQGSEA. The CDR3 loop spans 12 amino acids. V lost 7 bases and J 2 bases, leaving 10 bases between the germline ends. The CDR3 sequence is CSAVGVTDTQYF. CDR3 nucleotide sequence: TGCAGCGCCGTCGGAGTCACAGATACGCAGTATTTT.

The J gene is TRBJ1-5, the V gene TRBV6-5, with D uncertain. Germline CDR1 reads MNHEY; CDR2 reads SVGAGI. This CDR3 has 13 amino acids. V was pared by 6 bases and J by 5 bases, with 11 bases between. The CDR3 reads CASSYDTDQPQHF. The CDR3 DNA sequence: TGTGCCAGCAGCTACGACACCGATCAGCCCCAGCATTTT.

The gene calls are TRBV28 and TRBJ1-1; 7 bases line up with TRBD1. The CDR3 is made up of 14 amino acids. V shed 4 bases and J 4 bases; nucleotides not matched to a gene: 6. The germline gives CDR1 MDHEN, CDR2 SYDVKM. This chain's CDR3 is CASSSGGARTEAFF. Written as DNA, the CDR3 is TGTGCCAGCAGTTCAGGGGGAGCTCGCACTGAAGCTTTCTTT.

The chain joins TRBV30 to TRBJ2-4, with D possibly matching TRBD1 (6 bases). The CDR3 runs to 11 residues. V dropped 6 bases and J dropped 6 bases, with 9 bases sitting between them. Germline CDR1 is GTSNPN and CDR2 is SVGIG (reference sequence). CDR3 in DNA: TGTGCCTGTACCAGGGGAAACATTCAGTACTTC. Translated, it gives CACTRGNIQYF. The full variable domain, with the rest looked up from reference TRBV30 and TRBJ2-4, is SQTIHQWPATLVQPVGSPLSLECTVEGTSNPNLYWYRQAAGRGLQLLFYSVGIGQISSEVPQNLSASRPQDRQFILSSKKLLLSDSGFYLCACTRGNIQYFGAGTRLSVL.

The chain links TRBV3-1 (or the pseudogene TRBV3-2) to TRBJ2-3, with D possibly being TRBD2 (5 bases). The CDR3 length is 15 residues. The germline V and J ends were trimmed by 0 bases and 6 bases, with 13 bases remaining between them. The V gene's germline CDR1 is LGHDT and CDR2 YNNKEL (reference sequence). Here the CDR3 DNA reads TGTGCCAGCAGCCAAGAGGGAGCCCGGCGGGATACGCAGTATTTT. It is translated as CASSQEGARRDTQYF.

This clone occurred once. The rearrangement joins TRBV14 to TRBJ1-1, with D hard to call. V lost 1 base to trimming and J lost 1 base, with 10 bases between them. Germline lookup yields CDR1 SGHDN and CDR2 FVKESK. This CDR3 is 15 amino acids long. The CDR3 DNA reads as TGTGCCAGCAGCCAAGTTTCCAGGCAGAACACTGAAGCTTTCTTT. The encoded protein is CASSQVSRQNTEAFF.

The V call is TRBV18, the J call TRBJ2-1; D remains unclear. Trimming pared 5 bases from V and 1 base from J, leaving 15 bases between. The V gene's germline CDR1 is KGHSH and CDR2 LQKENI. The length of the CDR3 is 16 residues. CDR3 residues: CASSNIPRGSYNEQFF. The CDR3 bases are TGTGCCAGCTCAAACATCCCCAGAGGTTCCTACAATGAGCAGTTCTTC.

The V gene is TRBV6-6, the J gene TRBJ1-6, with 7 bases lining up with TRBD1. The trim removed 7 bases at V and 8 bases at J, leaving 5 bases unmatched. Germline CDR1 reads MNHNY; CDR2 reads SVGAGI (reference sequence). The CDR3 is made up of 13 amino acids. The CDR3 here is CASNDRVDSPLHF. The DNA of the CDR3 is TGTGCCAGCAACGACAGGGTCGATTCACCCCTCCACTTT.

V is TRBV4-2 and J is TRBJ2-2; TRBD2 might be the D (7 bases). The CDR3 length is 16 residues. V gave up 6 bases and J gave up 4 bases, with 18 bases separating them. Germline V lookup: CDR1 LGHNA, CDR2 YNFKEQ. The CDR3 region is CASRDLKGEGTGELFF. The CDR3 DNA reads TGTGCCAGCAGGGATCTTAAGGGGGAGGGCACCGGGGAGCTGTTTTTT.

The rearrangement links TRBV9 to TRBJ1-5; 7 bases match TRBD1. In germline, CDR1 is SGDLS, CDR2 YYNGEE. V gave up 2 bases and J gave up 3 bases; unmatched junction bases: 2. The length of the CDR3 is 14 residues. The CDR3 region has the DNA TGTGCCAGCAGCGTGGGACAGCACAATCAGCCCCAGCATTTT. As protein: CASSVGQHNQPQHF.

The chain employs TRBV9 and TRBJ2-5; 7 bases align to TRBD2. CDR1 SGDLS and CDR2 YYNGEE come from the germline V gene. J gave up 3 bases and V 0 bases, and 8 bases lay outside the gene matches. The CDR3 runs to 16 residues. This chain's CDR3 is CASSVGPSGSEETQYF. DNA for the CDR3: TGTGCCAGCAGCGTAGGGCCTAGCGGATCTGAAGAGACCCAGTACTTC.

This sequence joins TRBV18 and TRBJ2-1; 8 bases agree with TRBD1. Trimming took 3 bases from V and 6 from J; bases not matched to a gene: 4. The germline CDR1 and CDR2 sequences are KGHSH and LQKENI. The CDR3 contains 14 residues. CDR3 in amino acids: CASSPIQGVNEQFF. The DNA for the CDR3 is TGTGCCAGCTCACCGATACAGGGGGTCAATGAGCAGTTCTTC.

The chain links TRBV2 to TRBJ1-5, with D possibly being TRBD1 (5 bases). The CDR3 extends over 15 amino acids. Germline lookup yields CDR1 SNHLY and CDR2 FYNNEI. The V gene lost 4 bases and the J gene lost 4 bases, with 14 bases spanning the gap. CDR3 protein: CASSVGQAENQPQHF. Here the CDR3 DNA reads TGTGCCAGCAGTGTGGGGCAGGCTGAAAATCAGCCCCAGCATTTT.

The chain is built from TRBV11-1 and TRBJ1-1; weak D call: TRBD1 (5 bases). CDR1 is SGHAT and CDR2 is FQDESV in the germline V gene (reference sequence). The CDR3 loop spans 15 amino acids. Trimming left V 0 bases short and J 0 bases short, with 8 bases between. The CDR3 loop is CASSLAGQLNTEAFF. The CDR3 coding sequence is TGTGCCAGCAGCTTAGCGGGGCAGTTGAACACTGAAGCTTTCTTT. The whole variable domain, remainder taken from reference TRBV11-1 and TRBJ1-1, is EAEVAQSPRYKITEKSQAVAFWCDPISGHATLYWYRQILGQGPELLVQFQDESVVDDSQLPKDRFSAERLKGVDSTLKIQPAELGDSAMYLCASSLAGQLNTEAFFGQGTRLTVV.

Only one count was recorded for this clone. This chain uses TRBV9 with TRBJ1-2; D is possibly TRBD1 (6 bases). From germline, CDR1 is SGDLS and CDR2 YYNGEE. The CDR3 has 12 residues. Trimming removed 4 bases at V and 4 bases at J, with 8 bases between. The CDR3 sequence: CASSQDSYGYTF. DNA of the CDR3: TGTGCCAGCAGCCAGGACAGCTATGGCTACACCTTC.

This chain joins TRBV20-1 and TRBJ2-7, with D perhaps matching TRBD1 (5 bases). The CDR3 extends over 11 amino acids. V lost 2 bases and J lost 7, with 9 bases in between. Germline V gene data show CDR1 as DFQATT and CDR2 as SNEGSKA (reference sequence). For the CDR3, the DNA is TGCAGTGCTAGACAGGGTGGTGAGCAGTACGTC. Translation gives CSARQGGEQYV.

The chain carries TRBV21-1 and TRBJ2-7; the table's D gene call, TRBD2, was not cross checked with the DNA. TRBV21-1 is reported as a pseudogene. The CDR3 totals 15 residues. This chain's CDR3 is CASSKETGKTYEQYF. The CDR3 DNA is TGTGCCAGCAGCAAAGAAACGGGGAAGACCTACGAGCAGTACTTC.